These 21 T cell receptor beta chains were all obtained from the same sample, sequenced in a study of blood T cells in healthy people across ages. Through a sample-barcoded 5' primer and a J-beta primer mix, a second PCR was run for roughly 6 to 12 cycles. A single record per CDR3 protein comes from TCRdb applying MiXCR to the 5' RACE reads. Seen here are 700,000 to 950,000 distinct CDR3 sequences, 35% to 45% observed once, and the top ten hold roughly 20%. Sequenced: blood. The receptor source for this set is a woman in her sixties in good health.

This clonotype turned up a few times. The J gene is TRBJ2-7, the V gene TRBV7-9; TRBD1 aligns across 9 bases. This CDR3 contains 16 residues. Germline CDR1 is SEHNR and CDR2 is FQNEAQ (reference sequence). Trimming cost V 4 bases and J 1 base; bases outside gene matches: 8. This CDR3 is CASSYTGQGLSYEQYF. The CDR3 coding sequence is TGTGCCAGCAGCTACACGGGACAGGGACTTTCCTACGAGCAGTACTTC.

With regard to this clonotype: This sequence may be a read error, since a much larger clone differs from it by one base. The chain has TRBV29-1 and TRBJ2-5, with D possibly being TRBD2 (7 bases). The J call is in doubt because the DNA end fits TRBJ2-7 better. The CDR3 has 10 residues. CDR1 SQVTM and CDR2 ANQGSEA come from the germline V gene. The DNA for the CDR3 is TGCGGCGCCGGGGGGCACGAGCAGTACTTC. Its protein product is CGAGGHEQYF.

This clonotype has just a few counts. The chain links TRBV20-1 to TRBJ1-4; TRBD1 matches at 8 bases. Germline-derived CDR1 and CDR2 are DFQATT and SNEGSKA (reference sequence). V lost 6 bases to trimming and J lost 7 bases; unmatched junction nucleotides: 7. The CDR3 has 13 residues. CDR3 coding DNA: TGCAGTGCAAATACAGGGGGAGGTGAAAAACTGTTTTTT. This encodes CSANTGGGEKLFF.

In this sample, this clonotype turned up a few times. The chain recombines TRBV7-3 with TRBJ2-1; TRBD1 agrees at 8 bases. The CDR3 runs to 13 residues. Germline-derived CDR1 and CDR2 are SGHTA and FQGTGA. The V segment lost 5 bases and the J segment 9 bases; nucleotides outside the gene matches: 6. The CDR3 DNA follows: TGTGCCAGCAGCCCGCAGGGGGCAGCTGAGCAGTTCTTC. Amino acids: CASSPQGAAEQFF.

Notes on this clonotype: It may be a read error: a sequence one base away is much more abundant. The chain's CDR3 is CGVDIGFSTDTQYF. For the CDR3, the DNA is TGCGGCGTTGATATTGGATTCTCGACAGATACGCAGTATTTT. The chain has TRBV29-1 and TRBJ2-3; D gene uncertain. The germline V gene has CDR1 SQVTM and CDR2 ANQGSEA. CDR3 length: 14 residues.

This clonotype showed up many times. The rearrangement joins TRBV5-1 to TRBJ2-7; D unresolved. The CDR3 has 13 amino acids. In germline, CDR1 is SGHRS, CDR2 YFSETQ. The germline V and J ends were trimmed by 2 bases and 2 bases, with 8 bases remaining between them. CDR3 sequence: CASSFDWTYEQYF. The CDR3 coding sequence is TGCGCCAGCAGCTTCGACTGGACCTACGAGCAGTACTTC.

J is TRBJ2-5 and V is TRBV12-3 or TRBV12-4, with 9 bases matching TRBD1. The better agreement between TRBJ2-7 and the DNA end casts doubt on the J call. The CDR3 covers 12 residues. The CDR3 nucleotides read TGTGCCAGCAGTAACAGGGGGCCCGAGCAGTACTTC. Protein: CASSNRGPEQYF.

The gene calls are TRBV12-3 or TRBV12-4 and TRBJ2-5; D is possibly TRBD1 (6 bases). CDR3 length: 12 amino acids. With 7 bases removed from V and 5 bases from J, the gap between germline ends came to 11 bases. The CDR3 DNA is TGTGCCAGCAAGACAGGTGGGGAGACCCAGTACTTC. It translates to CASKTGGETQYF.

The chain couples TRBV10-3 to TRBJ2-3; TRBD2 matches 12 bases. Germline lookup yields CDR1 ENHRY and CDR2 SYGVKD. With 8 bases clipped from V and 6 bases from J, the junction kept 9 bases outside the gene matches. The CDR3 totals 15 residues. The CDR3 region has the DNA TGTGCCATCGGGGGCTCTAGCGGGAGGGATGATACGCAGTATTTT. Protein sequence: CAIGGSSGRDDTQYF.

This clonotype was recorded at least ten times. V usage is TRBV7-9 and J usage is TRBJ1-1; D is uncertain. Germline CDR1 is SEHNR and CDR2 is FQNEAQ (reference sequence). V was clipped by 5 bases and J by 3 bases, with 16 bases between them. The CDR3 is 15 residues long. CDR3 sequence: CASSPRGVKDTEAFF. The CDR3 DNA follows: TGTGCCAGCAGCCCACGTGGGGTTAAGGACACTGAAGCTTTCTTT.

The chain uses TRBV5-1 and TRBJ1-2, with 7 bases that match TRBD1. This CDR3 spans 17 amino acids. Germline V CDR1 and CDR2: SGHRS, YFSETQ. Trimming took 7 bases from V and 0 from J; bases not matched to a gene: 15. The CDR3 loop is CASGLGDSLIANYGYTF. The CDR3 region has the DNA TGCGCCAGCGGCCTCGGGGACAGCCTCATCGCTAACTATGGCTACACCTTC.

V usage is TRBV9 and J usage is TRBJ2-1; D uncertain. Germline V gene data show CDR1 as SGDLS and CDR2 as YYNGEE. The CDR3 runs 13 residues. The V and J ends lost 0 bases and 4 bases respectively, with 5 bases between them. CDR3 loop: CASSVEQYNEQFF. The CDR3 DNA is TGTGCCAGCAGCGTAGAGCAGTACAATGAGCAGTTCTTC. Full variable domain (missing parts from reference TRBV9 and TRBJ2-1): DSGVTQTPKHLITATGQRVTLRCSPRSGDLSVYWYQQSLDQGLQFLIQYYNGEERAKGNILERFSAQQFPDLHSELNLSSLELGDSALYFCASSVEQYNEQFFGPGTRLTVL.

The chain uses TRBV20-1 and TRBJ2-3, with 9 bases fitting TRBD2. CDR1 and CDR2 from the germline V gene are DFQATT and SNEGSKA (reference sequence). The CDR3 has 21 amino acids. V gave up 0 bases and J gave up 4 bases; unmatched junction bases: 23. The CDR3: CSARDSPVAGVPRSFADTQYF. The CDR3 bases are TGCAGTGCTAGAGATTCACCGGTAGCGGGAGTGCCTCGGTCTTTCGCAGATACGCAGTATTTT.

CDR3 region: CASSVVGTGGTEQYF. The CDR3 bases are TGTGCCAGCAGCGTAGTGGGGACAGGGGGGACCGAGCAGTACTTC. The chain has TRBV7-9 and TRBJ2-7, with 11 bases aligning to TRBD1. Germline loops: CDR1 SEHNR, CDR2 FQNEAQ (reference sequence). The CDR3 totals 15 residues. V lost 5 bases, J lost 6 bases, and 9 bases stayed unmatched.

V is TRBV10-3 and J is TRBJ1-4; 10 positions match TRBD1. V trimming: 4 bases; J trimming: 8 bases; junction bases outside the gene matches: 4. Germline CDR1 ENHRY, CDR2 SYGVKD. CDR3 size: 14 residues. The CDR3 loop reads CAISGGTGDEKLFF. CDR3 in DNA: TGTGCCATCAGTGGTGGGACAGGGGACGAAAAACTGTTTTTT.

This chain uses TRBV6-5 with TRBJ2-3; 7 nucleotides line up with TRBD2. The V and J ends lost 2 bases and 4 bases, in that order; junction bases with no gene match: 15. CDR1 is MNHEY and CDR2 is SVGAGI in the germline V gene. There are 18 residues in the CDR3. The CDR3 here is CASSYPSVGGGPSDTQYF. The CDR3 nucleotides read TGTGCCAGCAGTTACCCGTCGGTCGGGGGAGGGCCTTCAGATACGCAGTATTTT.

The rearrangement uses TRBV11-3 and TRBJ2-7; weak D call: TRBD1 (5 bases). V was cut by 5 bases and J by 0 bases, with 11 bases left in between. The CDR3 runs 14 residues. CDR1 is SGHNT, CDR2 YENEEA, per germline. The CDR3 loop reads CASSQGLSSYEQYF. Written as DNA, the CDR3 is TGTGCCAGCAGCCAGGGCCTTAGCTCCTACGAGCAGTACTTC.

V usage is TRBV5-1 and J usage is TRBJ1-2; no clear D. The V and J ends lost 5 bases and 7 bases respectively, with 12 bases between them. Germline assignment: CDR1 SGHRS and CDR2 YFSETQ. This CDR3 region has 12 residues. As DNA, the CDR3 is TGCGCCAGCAGGCCCGCCATTGGTGGCTACACCTTC. Translating it yields CASRPAIGGYTF.

The chain employs TRBV19 and TRBJ1-2, with a possible D match to TRBD1 (5 bases). There are 16 residues in the CDR3. Trimming left V 3 bases short and J 4 bases short, with 18 bases between. The germline V gene encodes CDR1 LNHDA and CDR2 SQIVND (reference sequence). The CDR3 DNA reads as TGTGCCAGTAGTATCCCAAATTTGGACACCCCCTATGGCTACACCTTC. Translation: CASSIPNLDTPYGYTF.

This clonotype turned up a few times. The chain combines TRBV29-1 with TRBJ2-1, with D hard to call. The germline gives CDR1 SQVTM, CDR2 ANQGSEA. The CDR3 sequence is 14 residues long. V was shortened by 2 bases and J by 3 bases, with 11 bases between the two germline ends. CDR3 in DNA: TGCAGCGTTGAACTTCCTCGGGTCTACAATGAGCAGTTCTTC. Its protein is CSVELPRVYNEQFF.

This clonotype was detected only a few times. V gene TRBV12-3 or TRBV12-4 combines with J gene TRBJ1-5; D gene uncertain. V dropped 5 bases and J dropped 2 bases, with 13 bases sitting between them. The CDR3 covers 15 residues. This chain's CDR3 is CASSPMRLGNQPQHF. CDR3 coding DNA: TGTGCCAGCAGTCCCATGAGGTTGGGCAATCAGCCCCAGCATTTT.